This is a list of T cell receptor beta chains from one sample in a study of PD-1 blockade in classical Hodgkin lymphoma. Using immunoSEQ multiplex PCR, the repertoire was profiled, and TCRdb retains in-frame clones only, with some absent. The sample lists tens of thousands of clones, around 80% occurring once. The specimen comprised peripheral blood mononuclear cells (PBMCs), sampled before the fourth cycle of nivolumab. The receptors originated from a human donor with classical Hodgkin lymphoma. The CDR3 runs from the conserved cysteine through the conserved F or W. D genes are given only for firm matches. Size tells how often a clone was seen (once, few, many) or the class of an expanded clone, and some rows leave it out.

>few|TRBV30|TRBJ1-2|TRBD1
CAWSLGGAFYGYTF
TGTGCCTGGAGTTTAGGGGGCGCATTCTATGGCTACACCTTC
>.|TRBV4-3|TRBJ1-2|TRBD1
CASSQDWTGGHYTF
TGCGCCAGCAGCCAAGACTGGACAGGGGGTCACTACACCTTC
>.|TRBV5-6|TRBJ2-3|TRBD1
CASSFAGQGSTDTQYF
TGTGCCAGCAGCTTCGCGGGACAGGGGAGCACAGATACGCAGTATTTT
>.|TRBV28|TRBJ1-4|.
CASSFVATTNEKLFF
TGTGCCAGCAGTTTCGTGGCCACAACTAATGAAAAACTGTTTTTT
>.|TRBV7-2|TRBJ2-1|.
CASSLAGGPSYNEQFF
TGTGCCAGCAGCTTAGCGGGGGGACCCTCCTACAATGAGCAGTTCTTC
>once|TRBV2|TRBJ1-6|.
CASMHEGSYNSPLHF
TGTGCCAGCATGCATGAGGGATCCTATAATTCACCCCTCCACTTT
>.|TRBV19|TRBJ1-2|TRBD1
CASSPQGKGGYTF
TGTGCCAGTAGTCCACAGGGGAAGGGTGGCTACACCTTC
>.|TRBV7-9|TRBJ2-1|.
CASSLMGSSYNEQFF
TGTGCCAGCAGCTTAATGGGGTCCTCCTACAATGAGCAGTTCTTC
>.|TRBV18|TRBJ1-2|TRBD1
CASSHNRGSNYGYTF
TGTGCCAGCTCACACAACAGGGGTTCTAACTATGGCTACACCTTC
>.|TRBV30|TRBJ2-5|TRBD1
CAWSVGQGWETQYF
TGTGCCTGGAGTGTGGGACAGGGATGGGAGACCCAGTACTTC
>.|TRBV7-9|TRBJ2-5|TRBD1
CASSLSDRGFQETQYF
TGTGCCAGCAGCTTATCGGACAGGGGCTTCCAAGAGACCCAGTACTTC
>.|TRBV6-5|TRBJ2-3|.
CASPSLDTQYF
TGTGCCAGCCCTAGCTTAGATACGCAGTATTTT
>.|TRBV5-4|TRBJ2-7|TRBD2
CASASGNTPYEQYF
TGTGCCAGCGCTAGCGGGAACACTCCCTACGAGCAGTACTTC
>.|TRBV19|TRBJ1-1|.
CASSAAGGSTGRGWAEAFF
TGTGCCAGTAGTGCAGCCGGGGGCAGCACAGGGCGGGGATGGGCTGAAGCTTTCTTT
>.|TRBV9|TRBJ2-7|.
CASSGGPTTLHYEQYF
TGTGCCAGCAGCGGGGGCCCGACGACACTTCACTACGAGCAGTACTTC
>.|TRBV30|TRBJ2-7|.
CAWSVGGYEQYF
TGTGCCTGGAGTGTCGGGGGCTACGAGCAGTACTTC
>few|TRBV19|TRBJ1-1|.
CASSTLVGTEAFF
TGTGCCAGTAGTACTCTGGTCGGGACTGAAGCTTTCTTT
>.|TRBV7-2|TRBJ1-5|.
CASSSSQNQPQHF
TGTGCCAGCAGCTCTAGCCAGAATCAGCCCCAGCATTTT
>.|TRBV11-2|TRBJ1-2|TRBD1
CASSLLRGTGGYGYTF
TGTGCCAGCAGCCTCCTGAGGGGGACAGGGGGCTATGGCTACACCTTC
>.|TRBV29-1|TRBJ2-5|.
CSVHVLGHQETQYF
TGCAGCGTTCATGTCCTGGGACACCAAGAGACCCAGTACTTC
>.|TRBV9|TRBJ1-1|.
CASSATPLNTEAFF
TGTGCCAGCAGCGCGACACCCCTGAACACTGAAGCTTTCTTT
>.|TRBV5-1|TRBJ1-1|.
CASSLERGYTEAFF
TGCGCCAGCAGCTTGGAGCGGGGTTACACTGAAGCTTTCTTT
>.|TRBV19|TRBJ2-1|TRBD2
CASSTRTSGEQFF
TGTGCCAGTAGTACGAGGACTAGCGGTGAGCAGTTCTTC
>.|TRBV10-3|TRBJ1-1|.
CAISPSQSTEAFF
TGTGCCATCAGTCCATCCCAGAGCACTGAAGCTTTCTTT
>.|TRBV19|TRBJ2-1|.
CASSIDQSSYNEQFF
TGTGCCAGTAGTATAGATCAGAGCTCCTACAATGAGCAGTTCTTC
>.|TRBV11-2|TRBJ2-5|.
CASSLGLTPQYF
TGTGCCAGCAGCTTAGGGTTAACTCCCCAGTACTTC
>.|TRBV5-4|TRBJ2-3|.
CASSLGGGTTDTQYF
TGTGCCAGCAGCTTGGGAGGTGGGACCACAGATACGCAGTATTTT
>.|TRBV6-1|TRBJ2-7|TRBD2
CASRGGLAGTYEQYF
TGTGCCAGCAGGGGAGGGCTAGCGGGGACCTACGAGCAGTACTTC
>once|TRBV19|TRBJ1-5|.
CASSTYRTSNQPQHF
TGTGCCAGTAGTACCTACAGGACTAGCAATCAGCCCCAGCATTTT
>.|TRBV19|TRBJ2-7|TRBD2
CASRRTSGTSYEQYF
TGTGCCAGTAGACGGACTAGCGGGACCTCCTACGAGCAGTACTTC
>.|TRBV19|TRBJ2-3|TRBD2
CASSIGTSGGSRFTDTQYF
TGTGCCAGTAGTATCGGGACTAGCGGGGGAAGCCGCTTCACAGATACGCAGTATTTT
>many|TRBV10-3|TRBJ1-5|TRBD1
CAIRTLWYRGRSNQPQHF
TGTGCCATCAGGACACTATGGTACAGGGGGCGCAGCAATCAGCCCCAGCATTTT